The 10 T cell receptor beta chains below all came from one sample that was sequenced in a study of blood T cell repertoires in COVID-19. Generated by immunoSEQ multiplex PCR, the TCRdb table keeps only in-frame clones and is missing some. The sample records 150,000 or so clones, roughly 90% being singletons. The sequencing sample was made of peripheral blood. All receptors come from a man aged 55 to 70 with active or convalescent COVID-19.

This clone was found a few times. The chain has TRBV11-2 and TRBJ2-1; D remains ambiguous. Germline values: CDR1 SGHAT, CDR2 FQNNGV. V gave up 3 bases and J gave up 5 bases, with 8 bases separating them. This CDR3 is 13 amino acids long. The CDR3 region is CASSFRFHNEQFF. DNA of the CDR3: TGTGCCAGCAGCTTCCGGTTTCACAATGAGCAGTTCTTC.

This chain connects TRBV5-1 to TRBJ1-1; D gene ambiguous. Per germline, CDR1 SGHRS and CDR2 YFSETQ. Deletions cut 0 bases from V and 1 base from J, with 7 bases between. The CDR3 runs to 14 residues. The CDR3 spells CASSLAFGNTEAFF. CDR3 sequence (DNA): TGCGCCAGCAGCTTGGCCTTCGGGAACACTGAAGCTTTCTTT.

This chain joins TRBV7-9 and TRBJ1-5; 8 bases fit TRBD1. Germline CDR1 reads SEHNR; CDR2 reads FQNEAQ (reference sequence). J was trimmed by 6 bases and V by 1 base; bases with no gene match: 8. The CDR3 is 16 amino acids. The CDR3, as DNA: TGTGCCAGCAGCTTAGAAGGCAGGGGGCGATCTCAGCCCCAGCATTTT. It encodes CASSLEGRGRSQPQHF.

The rearrangement joins TRBV6-2 or TRBV6-3 to TRBJ1-1; D might be TRBD1 (6 bases). The germline gives CDR1 MNHEY, CDR2 SVGEGT. The CDR3 covers 18 residues. V lost 2 bases and J 1 base, leaving 20 bases between the germline ends. CDR3 nucleotides: TGTGCCAGCAGTTACGGTGGCCAGGGGATTCGCCCGAACACTGAAGCTTTCTTT. As protein: CASSYGGQGIRPNTEAFF.

The chain links TRBV7-6 to TRBJ1-4; 7 bases map to TRBD1. CDR3 length: 15 amino acids. CDR1 and CDR2 (germline): SGHVS, FNYEAQ. The junction had 8 bases not matched to a gene; V was cut back by 2 bases and J by 8 bases. The CDR3 coding sequence is TGTGCCAGCAGCTTAAAGGGGGCTCCTATGGAAAAACTGTTTTTT. Translation gives CASSLKGAPMEKLFF.

The gene calls are TRBV10-3 and TRBJ2-2; 9 bases fit TRBD1. Germline values: CDR1 ENHRY, CDR2 SYGVKD. The CDR3 is 17 residues long. Trimming removed 3 bases from V and 3 bases from J; junction bases left unmatched: 8. CDR3 DNA: TGTGCCATCAGTGATCGGGACAGGGCACCTGACACCGGGGAGCTGTTTTTT. Amino acid sequence: CAISDRDRAPDTGELFF.

This clone was picked up one time. DNA for the CDR3: TGTGCCAGCAGCCCTACTAGCGGAACATACAATGAGCAGTTCTTC. It is translated as CASSPTSGTYNEQFF. This chain joins TRBV3-1 (or the pseudogene TRBV3-2) and TRBJ2-1; 8 positions match TRBD2. Germline CDR1 reads LGHDT; CDR2 reads YNNKEL (reference sequence). V was pared by 4 bases and J by 4 bases, with 6 bases of the junction left unmatched. The CDR3 sequence is 15 residues long.

This chain links TRBV10-2 with TRBJ2-3, with D possibly being TRBD1 (6 bases). This CDR3 has 13 amino acids. Trimming took 7 bases from V and 0 from J, leaving 8 bases between them. CDR1 and CDR2 from the germline V gene are WSHSY and SAAADI. CDR3 coding DNA: TGCGCCAGCAACAGGGCTAGCACAGATACGCAGTATTTT. It yields the protein CASNRASTDTQYF.

This rearrangement joins TRBV19 to TRBJ1-1; D is uncertain. CDR1 and CDR2 (germline): LNHDA, SQIVND (reference sequence). The CDR3 has 14 residues. Trimming took 7 bases from V and 0 from J, leaving 12 bases between them. CDR3 DNA sequence: TGTGCCAGTACCTCCTCAGGTATGAACACTGAAGCTTTCTTT. This encodes CASTSSGMNTEAFF.

V is TRBV2 and J is TRBJ1-4, with D unclear. From germline, CDR1 is SNHLY and CDR2 FYNNEI. V shed 5 bases and J shed 8 bases, with 6 bases lying between them. CDR3 length: 11 residues. The DNA of the CDR3 is TGTGCCAGCAGTTATATCGAAAAACTGTTTTTT. Its protein is CASSYIEKLFF.